The sequence of this TCR beta chain was determined in a study of T cell repertoires in cytomegalovirus infection. TCRdb called the reads again in MiXCR, with one record for every CDR3 protein. The data contain over 40,000 distinct CDR3 sequences, approximately 19% of them singletons. To note about this clonotype: Its antigen is still unknown.

The CDR3 runs 11 residues. V gave up 7 bases and J gave up 1 base, with 5 bases separating them. CDR1 is MNHNY and CDR2 is SVGAGI in the germline V gene (reference sequence). This sequence joins TRBV6-6 and TRBJ2-7; D call uncertain. Sequenced here: CD8+ T cells from cultured PBMCs, sampled from culture after CMV antigen stimulation. The TCR was taken from a human donor in good health (CMV status not recorded). Some clones in this sample may be carry-over from other donors' samples. The CDR3, as DNA: TGTGCCAGCACCCAATCCTACGAGCAGTACTTC. Translated, it gives CASTQSYEQYF.